The 21 T cell receptor beta chains given below trace back to one sample, sequenced in a study of T-cell reconstitution after alpha-beta-depleted transplantation in children. Library preparation (for TCRbeta) was performed with unique molecular identifiers. TCRdb fed the PCR reads into MiXCR, producing one record per CDR3 protein. The sample yields 700,000 to 850,000 distinct CDR3 sequences, about 15% seen once. The material sequenced was PBMCs, mostly from graft donor cells, taken 360 days after TCRalphabeta/CD19-depleted stem cell transplant. Every receptor here comes from a male patient aged 10-17 years who had a stem cell transplant for acute lymphoblastic leukemia, so the T cells may come from the graft donor.

In this sample, this clonotype turned up a few times. The chain links TRBV7-3 to TRBJ2-7; 11 bases fit TRBD2. The germline V gene has CDR1 SGHTA and CDR2 FQGTGA. This CDR3 comprises 16 residues. The V and J ends lost 1 base and 5 bases, in that order; junction bases with no gene match: 7. The CDR3 loop reads CASSLMGTSGQNEQYF. In DNA form, the CDR3 reads TGTGCCAGCAGCTTAATGGGGACTAGCGGCCAAAACGAGCAGTACTTC.

This clonotype has just a few counts. The chain carries TRBV7-9 and TRBJ2-5, with TRBD2 matching over 11 bases. The CDR3 extends over 17 amino acids. Germline CDR1 SEHNR, CDR2 FQNEAQ (reference sequence). Germline trimming cut 5 bases from V and 5 bases from J; bases unmatched to any gene: 13. CDR3 residues: CASSATATSGNRETQYF. CDR3 DNA sequence: TGTGCCAGCAGCGCGACTGCGACTAGCGGGAACCGGGAGACCCAGTACTTC.

The V gene is TRBV27, the J gene TRBJ2-1; D remains ambiguous. V was clipped by 3 bases and J by 0 bases, with 12 bases between them. This CDR3 is built from 16 residues. Germline V gives CDR1 MNHEY, CDR2 SMNVEV (reference sequence). The CDR3 bases are TGTGCCAGCAGTTTCCGCTACCTCGGCTCCTACAATGAGCAGTTCTTC. Amino acids: CASSFRYLGSYNEQFF.

This clonotype occurred many times. The chain links TRBV9 to TRBJ2-1; no clear D. Germline V gives CDR1 SGDLS, CDR2 YYNGEE. This CDR3 is 14 amino acids long. Trimming took off 0 bases at V and 8 bases at J, with 12 bases between the two ends. The CDR3: CASSVVARNDEQFF. The CDR3 DNA reads as TGTGCCAGCAGCGTAGTGGCCCGTAACGATGAGCAGTTCTTC.

The chain couples TRBV7-8 to TRBJ2-3; possibly TRBD2 for D (6 bases). Between the trimmed V and J ends, which lost 1 base and 4 bases, there was a span of 12 bases. Germline V CDR1 and CDR2: SGHVS, FQNEAQ. The CDR3 loop spans 15 amino acids. CDR3 amino acids: CASSLGLVVADTQYF. The DNA for the CDR3 is TGTGCCAGCAGCTTAGGACTAGTTGTTGCAGATACGCAGTATTTT.

The chain has TRBV18 and TRBJ2-7; D ambiguous. Germline lookup yields CDR1 KGHSH and CDR2 LQKENI. V was pared by 4 bases and J by 6 bases, with 16 bases between. CDR3 length: 14 residues. CDR3 sequence reads: CASSHLPRHGEQYF. CDR3 sequence (DNA): TGTGCCAGCTCACATCTGCCCCGGCACGGCGAGCAGTACTTC.

The gene calls are TRBV12-3 or TRBV12-4 and TRBJ1-1; D not certain. CDR3 length: 13 residues. V gave up 2 bases and J gave up 7 bases, with 11 bases separating them. DNA for the CDR3: TGTGCCAGCAGTTTAAGGGCCAGGATTGAAGCTTTCTTT. Its protein product is CASSLRARIEAFF.

CDR3 DNA sequence: TGCAGCGCCCCCCTAAGCACAGATACGCAGTATTTT. Its translation is CSAPLSTDTQYF. The V gene is TRBV29-1, the J gene TRBJ2-3, with D unclear. The CDR3 extends over 12 amino acids. V was cut by 7 bases and J by 0 bases, with 8 bases left in between. Looked up from germline, CDR1 is SQVTM and CDR2 is ANQGSEA.

The chain uses TRBV9 and TRBJ2-1, with 11 positions matching TRBD1. This CDR3 has 17 residues. Germline V gives CDR1 SGDLS, CDR2 YYNGEE. V lost 0 bases and J lost 8; bases outside the gene matches: 10. CDR3 region: CASSVDGGQGAGDEQFF. CDR3 nucleotides: TGTGCCAGCAGCGTAGACGGCGGACAGGGGGCTGGAGATGAGCAGTTCTTC.

Many counts were recorded for this clonotype. The chain combines TRBV7-3 with TRBJ2-3; 10 positions agree with TRBD2. CDR3 length: 15 residues. V dropped 1 base and J dropped 3; count of bases not matched to a gene: 1. CDR1 and CDR2 from the germline V gene are SGHTA and FQGTGA. The DNA for the CDR3 is TGTGCCAGCAGCTTAAGACTAGCGGGTACAGATACGCAGTATTTT. This translates into CASSLRLAGTDTQYF.

This clonotype appeared a few times. The chain links TRBV7-8 to TRBJ2-7; the D is unclear. Deletions cut 5 bases from V and 3 bases from J, with 8 bases between. In germline, CDR1 is SGHVS, CDR2 FQNEAQ. This CDR3 has 12 residues. The CDR3 DNA reads TGTGCCAGCAGCCCAAATAACTACGAGCAGTACTTC. Protein product: CASSPNNYEQYF.

The V and J genes are TRBV10-3 and TRBJ1-1; 8 bases align to TRBD1. The junction had 9 bases not matched to a gene; V was cut back by 6 bases and J by 6 bases. The CDR3 loop spans 14 amino acids. The V gene's germline CDR1 is ENHRY and CDR2 SYGVKD. This chain's CDR3 is CAISLRDRHSEAFF. The DNA of the CDR3 is TGTGCCATCAGCCTCCGGGACAGGCATTCTGAAGCTTTCTTT.

To note about this clonotype: A read error may account for a junction end that differs from germline. This chain connects TRBV6-7 to TRBJ2-1, with 9 nucleotides matching TRBD2. TRBV6-7 carries the ORF label, with uncertain function. The CDR3 is 18 amino acids. The CDR3 reads CTSSSGLASPSSYNEQFF. The CDR3 nucleotides are TGTACCAGCAGTTCGGGACTAGCTTCCCCGAGCTCCTACAATGAGCAGTTCTTC.

This clonotype turned up a few times. The V and J genes are TRBV5-1 and TRBJ2-7, with a weak D call TRBD2 (5 bases). V shed 4 bases and J shed 5 bases, with 13 bases lying between them. The CDR3 loop spans 13 amino acids. In germline, CDR1 is SGHRS, CDR2 YFSETQ. The CDR3 reads CASSPRDSHEQYF. CDR3 nucleotide sequence: TGCGCCAGCAGCCCGAGGGATTCCCACGAGCAGTACTTC.

A few counts support this clonotype. The chain combines TRBV9 with TRBJ2-6; D is unclear. Germline V gives CDR1 SGDLS, CDR2 YYNGEE. CDR3 length: 12 residues. The germline V and J ends were trimmed by 6 bases and 9 bases, with 10 bases remaining between them. DNA of the CDR3: TGTGCCAGCATGGGCCCGGTCAACGTCCTGACTTTC. It is translated as CASMGPVNVLTF. Looking up the rest from reference TRBV9 and TRBJ2-6 gives the full variable domain: DSGVTQTPKHLITATGQRVTLRCSPRSGDLSVYWYQQSLDQGLQFLIQYYNGEERAKGNILERFSAQQFPDLHSELNLSSLELGDSALYFCASMGPVNVLTFGAGSRLTVL.

The rearrangement uses TRBV5-1 and TRBJ2-5; 13 bases are shared with TRBD2. CDR3 length: 16 amino acids. Trimming cost V 4 bases and J 5 bases; bases outside gene matches: 8. Germline loops: CDR1 SGHRS, CDR2 YFSETQ. The DNA of the CDR3 is TGCGCCAGCAGCCGGCTAGGACTAGCGGGAGTCGAGACCCAGTACTTC. Protein product: CASSRLGLAGVETQYF.

This clonotype was detected a few times. The chain joins TRBV5-1 to TRBJ2-7; 7 bases align to TRBD2. Germline-derived CDR1 and CDR2 are SGHRS and YFSETQ. CDR3 length: 12 residues. Trimming at V came to 5 bases and at J to 7 bases, leaving 6 bases not matched to a gene. CDR3 region: CASSHDGGEQYF. In nucleotides, the CDR3 is TGCGCCAGCAGTCACGACGGGGGGGAGCAGTACTTC.

This clonotype was seen repeatedly, ten times or more. The chain is built from TRBV21-1 and TRBJ2-2; the listed D gene, TRBD1, was not tested against the DNA. TRBV21-1 is a recognized pseudogene. The CDR3 spans 19 residues. The CDR3 nucleotides read TGTGCCAGCAGCAAACGGATCGTGGAGGACAGGGAACACACCGGGGAGCTGTTTTTT. As protein: CASSKRIVEDREHTGELFF.

This clonotype was recorded at least ten times. The chain is built from TRBV18 and TRBJ2-7, with D maybe TRBD1 (5 bases). CDR1 KGHSH and CDR2 LQKENI come from the germline V gene. The V and J ends lost 2 bases and 4 bases respectively, with 9 bases between them. The CDR3 contains 13 residues. The CDR3 DNA is TGTGCCAGCTCACCATTGACAGAATACGAGCAGTACTTC. Translation: CASSPLTEYEQYF.

The chain combines TRBV2 with TRBJ2-3; unclear D gene. In germline, CDR1 is SNHLY, CDR2 FYNNEI. The CDR3 is made up of 18 amino acids. Deletions cut 11 bases from V and 0 bases from J, with 27 bases between. In DNA, the CDR3 is TGTGCCTCGTTACTCACCCCACCGACAAATTCTAGCACAGATACGCAGTATTTT. This gives the protein CASLLTPPTNSSTDTQYF. The full variable domain, its missing parts supplied by reference TRBV2 and TRBJ2-3, is EPEVTQTPSHQVTQMGQEVILRCVPISNHLYFYWYRQILGQKVEFLVSFYNNEISEKSEIFDDQFSVERPDGSNFTLKIRSTKLEDSAMYFCASLLTPPTNSSTDTQYFGPGTRLTVL.

The V and J genes are TRBV29-1 and TRBJ1-1; D is unclear. Germline V gene lookup returns CDR1 SQVTM and CDR2 ANQGSEA. CDR3 size: 13 residues. V gave up 3 bases and J gave up 3 bases, with 11 bases separating them. The CDR3 here is CSVEISGHTEAFF. The CDR3 DNA reads TGCAGCGTTGAGATTAGTGGCCACACTGAAGCTTTCTTT.